This T cell receptor beta chain was sequenced during a study of vaccination effects on CD4 cells after COVID-19. Findings of the study overall: Late post-vaccination, clones induced by infection and those induced by vaccine underwent marked clonal contraction. From healthy vaccinees, only 1 of 255 vaccine-induced clones also reacted to common cold coronaviruses.

The germline V gene has CDR1 SGHDT and CDR2 YYEEEE. The CDR3 consists of 12 residues. The V gene lost 0 bases and the J gene lost 4 bases, with 5 bases spanning the gap. Assay used: immunoSEQ multiplex PCR; TCRdb lists only in-frame clones, some missing. Of around 71,000 clones listed, around 76% are singletons. In the ViraFEST assay, antigen-specific CD4+ clonotypes were identified by expansion after peptide-pool stimulation. Once cultured for 10 days, the cells underwent separation to obtain CD4+ T cells. Nucleocapsid antibody tests were negative, and the vaccine recipients had no prior SARS-CoV-2 infection. Days 3 and 7 saw half the medium replaced with IL-2 medium. Concerning this clone: Antigen: not known.

The receptor was derived from a human donor who received a COVID-19 vaccine. The sequencing used CD4+ T cells from PBMCs cultured with HCoV-OC43 spike peptides, collected before COVID-19 vaccination. The sample's subset: HCoV-OC43 spike overlapping peptide pool stimulation. The chain employs TRBV5-6 and TRBJ2-7, with D unclear. The CDR3 loop reads CASSLGGYEQYV. The CDR3 DNA follows: TGTGCCAGCAGCTTGGGCGGTTACGAGCAGTACGTC.